This record concerns one TCR beta chain sequence. The data derive from a study of blood T cell repertoires in COVID-19. Study as a whole: Material from acute and convalescent COVID-19 was sourced from the United States, Italy and Spain. PBMCs, B-cell-depleted T cells, or T cells provided the cDNA or gDNA that made up the material.

CDR1 and CDR2 (germline): SGHAT, FQNNGV. Trimming left V 1 base short and J 10 bases short, with 14 bases between. The CDR3 loop spans 14 amino acids. Methods used by the authors: Amplification of reference gene primers was used by the study to estimate nucleated cell counts. Produced via immunoSEQ multiplex PCR; TCRdb's table is partial and in-frame only. That table supplies the V and J calls and clone size; D and trimming were determined from the DNA. Of 150,000 or so clones listed, approximately 84% are singletons. This receptor was identified in a woman aged 55-69 years with acute or convalescent COVID-19. Sequences were obtained from peripheral blood. The V gene is TRBV11-2, the J gene TRBJ2-1; D gene unclear. The CDR3 spells CASSLVRFRSEQFF. As DNA, the CDR3 is TGTGCCAGCAGCTTAGTTCGTTTCAGGTCAGAGCAGTTCTTC.